This TCR beta chain comes out of a study of blood T cell repertoires in COVID-19. The overall study: Acute and convalescent COVID-19 samples came from the United States, Italy and Spain. Sources were T cells, B-cell-depleted T cells, or PBMCs; the material itself was cDNA or gDNA.

Trimming shortened V by 5 bases and J by 8 bases, and 18 bases separated the two germline ends. CDR3 size: 14 residues. Germline V gives CDR1 GTSNPN, CDR2 SVGIG (reference sequence). The authors' processing: Reference gene primer amplification gave estimated nucleated cell counts. Assay used: immunoSEQ multiplex PCR; TCRdb lists only in-frame clones, some missing. V and J calls and clone size are those listed in that table; D and trimming were worked out from the DNA. The top ten hold 4% to 5.5% of the sample, which has roughly 90,000 clones, 85% to 90% seen once. This receptor was obtained from a man in his forties or fifties with acute or convalescent COVID-19. The specimen was peripheral blood. The chain recombines TRBV30 with TRBJ1-4; D possibly corresponds to TRBD1 (6 bases). This CDR3 reads CAWGKGGFGEKLFF. The CDR3 bases are TGTGCCTGGGGGAAGGGGGGGTTCGGCGAAAAACTGTTTTTT.